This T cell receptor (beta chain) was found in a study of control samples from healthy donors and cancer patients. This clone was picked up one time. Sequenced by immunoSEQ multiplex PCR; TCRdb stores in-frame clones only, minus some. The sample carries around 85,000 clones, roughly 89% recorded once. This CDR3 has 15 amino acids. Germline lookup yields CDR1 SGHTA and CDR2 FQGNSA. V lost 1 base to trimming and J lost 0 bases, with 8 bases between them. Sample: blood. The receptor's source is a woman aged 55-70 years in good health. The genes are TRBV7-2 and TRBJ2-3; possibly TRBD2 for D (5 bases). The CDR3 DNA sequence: TGTGCCAGCAGCTTAGACCGGACTAGCACAGATACGCAGTATTTT. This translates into CASSLDRTSTDTQYF.